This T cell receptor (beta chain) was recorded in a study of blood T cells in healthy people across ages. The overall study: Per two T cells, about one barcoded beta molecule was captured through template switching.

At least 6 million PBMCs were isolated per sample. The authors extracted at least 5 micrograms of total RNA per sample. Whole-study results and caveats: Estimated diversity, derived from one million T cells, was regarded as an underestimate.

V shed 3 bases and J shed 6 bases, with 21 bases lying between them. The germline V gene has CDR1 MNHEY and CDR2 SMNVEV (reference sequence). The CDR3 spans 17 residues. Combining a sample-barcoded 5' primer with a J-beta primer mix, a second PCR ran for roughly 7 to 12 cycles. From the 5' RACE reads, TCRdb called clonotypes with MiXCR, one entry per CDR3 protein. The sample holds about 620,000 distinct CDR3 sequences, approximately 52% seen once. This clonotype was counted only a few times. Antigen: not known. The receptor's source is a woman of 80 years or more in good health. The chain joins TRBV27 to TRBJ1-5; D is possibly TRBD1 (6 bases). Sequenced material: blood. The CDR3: CASSFTAGGPRVQPQHF. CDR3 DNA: TGTGCCAGCAGTTTTACAGCGGGGGGGCCTCGGGTTCAGCCCCAGCATTTT.